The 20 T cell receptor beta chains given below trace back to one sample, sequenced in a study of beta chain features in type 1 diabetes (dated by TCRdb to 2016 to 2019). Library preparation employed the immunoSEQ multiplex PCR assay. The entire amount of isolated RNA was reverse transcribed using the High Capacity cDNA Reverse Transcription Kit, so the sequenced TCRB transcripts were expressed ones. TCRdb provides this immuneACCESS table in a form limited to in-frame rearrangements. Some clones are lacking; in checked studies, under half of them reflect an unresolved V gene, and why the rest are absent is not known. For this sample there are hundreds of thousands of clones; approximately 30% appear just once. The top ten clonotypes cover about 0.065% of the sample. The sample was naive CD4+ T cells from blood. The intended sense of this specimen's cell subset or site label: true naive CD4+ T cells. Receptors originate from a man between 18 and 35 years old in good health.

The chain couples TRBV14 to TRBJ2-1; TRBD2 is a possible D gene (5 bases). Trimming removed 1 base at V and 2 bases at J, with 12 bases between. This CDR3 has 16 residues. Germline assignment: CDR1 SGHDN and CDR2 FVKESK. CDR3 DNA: TGTGCCAGCAGCCAAGGCGGTAGCGAGGCCTACAATGAGCAGTTCTTC. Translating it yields CASSQGGSEAYNEQFF.

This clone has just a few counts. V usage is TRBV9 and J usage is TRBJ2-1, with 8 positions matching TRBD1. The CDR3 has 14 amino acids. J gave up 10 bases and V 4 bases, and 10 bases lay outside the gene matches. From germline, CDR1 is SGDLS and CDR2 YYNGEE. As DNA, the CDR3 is TGTGCCAGCAGCCCCTGGACAGGGAATGGAGAGCAGTTCTTC. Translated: CASSPWTGNGEQFF.

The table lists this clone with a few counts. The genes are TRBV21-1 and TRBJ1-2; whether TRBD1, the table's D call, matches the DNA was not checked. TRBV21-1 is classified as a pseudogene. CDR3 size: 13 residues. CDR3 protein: CASSKRGKAGYTF. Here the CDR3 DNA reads TGTGCCAGCAGCAAAAGGGGGAAGGCTGGCTACACCTTC.

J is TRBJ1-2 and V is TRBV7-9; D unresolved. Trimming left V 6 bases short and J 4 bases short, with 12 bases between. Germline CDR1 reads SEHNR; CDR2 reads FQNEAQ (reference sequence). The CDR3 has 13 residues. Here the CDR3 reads CASSPGEGYGYTF. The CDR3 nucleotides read TGTGCCAGCAGTCCCGGGGAGGGCTATGGCTACACCTTC.

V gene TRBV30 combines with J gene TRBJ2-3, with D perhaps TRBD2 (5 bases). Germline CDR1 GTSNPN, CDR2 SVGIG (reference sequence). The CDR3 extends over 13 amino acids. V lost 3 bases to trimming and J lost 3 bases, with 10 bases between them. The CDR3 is CAWRSGMTDTQYF. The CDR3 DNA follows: TGTGCCTGGAGATCGGGAATGACAGATACGCAGTATTTT.

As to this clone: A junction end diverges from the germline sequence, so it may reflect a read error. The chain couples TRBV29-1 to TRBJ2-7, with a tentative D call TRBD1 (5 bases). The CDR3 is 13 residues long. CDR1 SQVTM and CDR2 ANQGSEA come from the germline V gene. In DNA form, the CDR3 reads TGCAGCGTTGAGACAGACGCCTCCGACGAGCAGTACTTC. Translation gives CSVETDASDEQYF.

The CDR3 is CASSQGDRLDEQFF. CDR3 DNA: TGTGCCAGCAGCCAAGGCGACCGACTTGATGAGCAGTTCTTC. The chain is built from TRBV4-2 and TRBJ2-1; no clear D gene. Between the trimmed V and J ends, which lost 1 base and 8 bases, there was a span of 12 bases. The CDR3 is 14 residues long. The germline V gene encodes CDR1 LGHNA and CDR2 YNFKEQ.

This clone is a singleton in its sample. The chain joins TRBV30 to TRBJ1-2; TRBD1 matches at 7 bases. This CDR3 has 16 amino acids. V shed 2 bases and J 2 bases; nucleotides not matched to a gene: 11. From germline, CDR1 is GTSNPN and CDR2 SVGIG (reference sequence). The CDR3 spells CAWSTAQGSLNYGYTF. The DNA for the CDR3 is TGTGCCTGGAGTACGGCACAGGGGAGTCTCAACTATGGCTACACCTTC.

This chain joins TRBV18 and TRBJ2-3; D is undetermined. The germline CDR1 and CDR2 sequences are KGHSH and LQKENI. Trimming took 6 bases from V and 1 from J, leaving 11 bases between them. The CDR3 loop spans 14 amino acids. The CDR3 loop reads CASSTVEGTDTQYF. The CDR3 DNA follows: TGTGCCAGCTCCACGGTAGAAGGCACAGATACGCAGTATTTT.

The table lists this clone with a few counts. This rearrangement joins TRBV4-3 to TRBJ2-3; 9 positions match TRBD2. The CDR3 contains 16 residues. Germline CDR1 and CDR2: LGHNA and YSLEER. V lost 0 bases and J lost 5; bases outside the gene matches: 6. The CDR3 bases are TGCGCCAGCAGCCAAGAACGCGGGAGGGCGGAAGATACGCAGTATTTT. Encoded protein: CASSQERGRAEDTQYF.

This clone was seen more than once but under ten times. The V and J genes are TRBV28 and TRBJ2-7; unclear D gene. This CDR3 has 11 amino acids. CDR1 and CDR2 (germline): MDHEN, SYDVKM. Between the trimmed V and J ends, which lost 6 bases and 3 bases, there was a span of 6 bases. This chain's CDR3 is CASRRVYEQYF. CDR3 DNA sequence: TGTGCCAGCAGGCGTGTCTACGAGCAGTACTTC. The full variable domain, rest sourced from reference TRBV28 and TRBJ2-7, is DVKVTQSSRYLVKRTGEKVFLECVQDMDHENMFWYRQDPGLGLRLIYFSYDVKMKEKGDIPEGYSVSREKKERFSLILESASTNQTSMYLCASRRVYEQYFGPGTRLTVT.

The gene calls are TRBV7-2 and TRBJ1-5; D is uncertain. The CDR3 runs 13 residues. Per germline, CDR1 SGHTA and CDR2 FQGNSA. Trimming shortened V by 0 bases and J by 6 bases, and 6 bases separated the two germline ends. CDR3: CASSLADRQPQHF. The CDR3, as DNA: TGTGCCAGCAGCTTAGCGGATCGTCAGCCCCAGCATTTT.

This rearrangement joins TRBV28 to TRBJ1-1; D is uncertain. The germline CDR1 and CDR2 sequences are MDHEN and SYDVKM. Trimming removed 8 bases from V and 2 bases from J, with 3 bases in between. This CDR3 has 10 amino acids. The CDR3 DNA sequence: TGTGCCAGCTTCAACACTGAAGCTTTCTTT. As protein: CASFNTEAFF.

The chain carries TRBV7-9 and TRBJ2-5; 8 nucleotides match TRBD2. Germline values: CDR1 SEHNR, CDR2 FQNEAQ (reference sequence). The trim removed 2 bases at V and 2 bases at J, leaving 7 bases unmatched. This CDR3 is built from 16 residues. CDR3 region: CASSLWGSGVQETQYF. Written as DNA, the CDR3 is TGTGCCAGCAGCTTATGGGGTAGCGGGGTACAAGAGACCCAGTACTTC.

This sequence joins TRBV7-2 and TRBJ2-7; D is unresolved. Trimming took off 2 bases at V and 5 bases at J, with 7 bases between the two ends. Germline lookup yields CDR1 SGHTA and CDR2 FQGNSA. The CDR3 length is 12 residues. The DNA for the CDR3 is TGTGCCAGCAGCTTATCTCGAAACGAGCAGTACTTC. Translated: CASSLSRNEQYF.

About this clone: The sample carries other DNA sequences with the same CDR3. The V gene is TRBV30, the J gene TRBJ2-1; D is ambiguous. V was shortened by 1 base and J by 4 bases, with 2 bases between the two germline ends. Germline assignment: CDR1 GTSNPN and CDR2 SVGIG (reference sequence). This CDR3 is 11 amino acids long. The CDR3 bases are TGTGCCTGGAGTGCGTACAATGAGCAGTTCTTC. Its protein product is CAWSAYNEQFF.

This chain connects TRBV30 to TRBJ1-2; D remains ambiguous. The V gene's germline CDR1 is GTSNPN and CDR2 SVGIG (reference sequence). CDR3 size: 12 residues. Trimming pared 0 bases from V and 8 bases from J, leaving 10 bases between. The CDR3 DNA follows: TGTGCCTGGAGTGTAAGCAGTGGAGGCTACACCTTC. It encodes CAWSVSSGGYTF.

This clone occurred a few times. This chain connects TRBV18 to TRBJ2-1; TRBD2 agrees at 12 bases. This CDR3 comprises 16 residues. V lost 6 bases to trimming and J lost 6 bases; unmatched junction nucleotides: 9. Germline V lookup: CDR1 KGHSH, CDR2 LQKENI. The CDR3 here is CASSQGLAGIGNEQFF. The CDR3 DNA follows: TGTGCCAGCTCTCAAGGACTAGCGGGAATCGGCAATGAGCAGTTCTTC.

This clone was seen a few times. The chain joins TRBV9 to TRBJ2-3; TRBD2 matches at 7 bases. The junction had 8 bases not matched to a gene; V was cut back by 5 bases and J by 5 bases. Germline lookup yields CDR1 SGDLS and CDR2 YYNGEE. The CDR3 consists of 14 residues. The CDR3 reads CASSETPGGDTQYF. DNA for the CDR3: TGTGCCAGCAGTGAGACCCCGGGGGGAGATACGCAGTATTTT.

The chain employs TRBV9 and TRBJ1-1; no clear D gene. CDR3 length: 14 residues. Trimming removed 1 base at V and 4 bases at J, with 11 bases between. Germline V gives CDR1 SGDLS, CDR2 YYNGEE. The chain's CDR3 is CASSVPPRGTEAFF. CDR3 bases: TGTGCCAGCAGCGTACCCCCAAGAGGCACTGAAGCTTTCTTT.